Listed below are T cell receptor beta chains from one sample, sequenced in a study of CD8 T cells in Susac syndrome. TCRdb fed the immunoSEQ multiplex PCR reads into MiXCR, producing one record per CDR3 protein. Of about 100,000 distinct CDR3 sequences listed, about 95% are singletons. Sequencing input: CD8+ T cells from PBMCs. The receptor set was obtained from a human donor with Susac syndrome. CDR3s include the opening cysteine and the closing phenylalanine or tryptophan. A D gene is named only where the DNA matches it firmly. Size is stated for part of the rows, as once, few or many counts, or as a class when the clone is expanded.

D,V,J,size,DNA,CDR3
NA,TRBV19,TRBJ1-5,NA,TGTGCCAGTAGTATCGGGACCTGGGGCAATCAGCCCCAGCATTTT,CASSIGTWGNQPQHF
NA,TRBV12-3/TRBV12-4,TRBJ2-7,NA,TGTGCCAGCAGTTTAGCGATGGCTAGCCGATACTACGAGCAGTACTTC,CASSLAMASRYYEQYF
TRBD2,TRBV20-1,TRBJ2-7,NA,TGCAGTGCTCTAGCGGGGCGAAGCTCCTACGAGCAGTACTTC,CSALAGRSSYEQYF
NA,TRBV5-1,TRBJ2-3,once,TGCGCCAGCCTCGGCCCCCTACAGGGAACGCAGTATTTT,CASLGPLQGTQYF
NA,TRBV9,TRBJ1-2,NA,TGTGCCAGCAGCTCGGGGACGGCAGGCTACACCTTC,CASSSGTAGYTF
NA,TRBV21-1,TRBJ2-7,NA,TGTGCCAGAGCCGGACTAGCCCGCTACGAGCAGTACTTC,CARAGLARYEQYF
NA,TRBV9,TRBJ1-1,NA,TGTGCCAGCAGCCCAGCAGATGGGGTTTTCACTGAAGCTTTCTTT,CASSPADGVFTEAFF
TRBD1,TRBV5-1,TRBJ2-7,NA,TGCGCCAGCAGCTTGCCCGGGACAGGGGCCGAGCAGTACTTC,CASSLPGTGAEQYF
TRBD1,TRBV6-6,TRBJ1-1,few,TGTGCCAGCAGTCCCGGGACAGTGGACACTGAAGCTTTCTTT,CASSPGTVDTEAFF
NA,TRBV12-3/TRBV12-4,TRBJ2-6,NA,TGTGCCAGCAGTTTGGAGGGGGGGACCGGGGCCAACGTCCTGACTTTC,CASSLEGGTGANVLTF
TRBD1,TRBV12-3/TRBV12-4,TRBJ1-2,NA,TGTGCCAGCATGGGACAGATCGACTATGGCTACACCTTC,CASMGQIDYGYTF
TRBD2,TRBV5-1,TRBJ2-1,NA,TGCGCCAGCAGCTCGACTAGCGGGTCGTCGTTCTTC,CASSSTSGSSFF
NA,TRBV28,TRBJ1-5,once,TGTGCCAGCAGTCCGGGGGGTTTGGGGAGCAATCAGCCCCAGCATTTT,CASSPGGLGSNQPQHF
NA,TRBV14,TRBJ2-3,NA,TGTGCCAGCAGCCAAGAAGTAACAGATACGCAGTATTTT,CASSQEVTDTQYF
NA,TRBV7-9,TRBJ1-1,NA,TGTGCCAGCAGCTCCACTCCGGGTACTTCGACTGAAGCTTTCTTT,CASSSTPGTSTEAFF
TRBD2,TRBV4-1,TRBJ2-3,NA,TGCGCCAGCAGCCGGGGGGGACTAGCGGGGACCACAGATACGCAGTATTTT,CASSRGGLAGTTDTQYF
NA,TRBV5-1,TRBJ2-1,once,TGCGCCAGCAGCAACGGGATAGACAATGAGCAGTTCTTC,CASSNGIDNEQFF
NA,TRBV2,TRBJ1-4,NA,TGTGCCAGCACCTCGACACTCCAGTATGAAAAACTGTTTTTT,CASTSTLQYEKLFF
TRBD1,TRBV4-1,TRBJ2-4,NA,TGCGCCAGCAGCCCCCGGGACAGGGGGGCCCTGGGAACCAAAAACATTCAGTACTTC,CASSPRDRGALGTKNIQYF
TRBD1,TRBV20-1,TRBJ1-2,NA,TGCAGTGCTAGTTACCCCGGGACAGGGAGGTTCTATGGCTACACCTTC,CSASYPGTGRFYGYTF
TRBD1,TRBV28,TRBJ2-5,NA,TGTGCCAGCAGTTCGGACAGGGACGAAGAGACCCAGTACTTC,CASSSDRDEETQYF
NA,TRBV3-1,TRBJ2-1,NA,TGTGCCAGCAGCCAAGCCGACTCCAGGGAGCAGTTCTTC,CASSQADSREQFF
NA,TRBV20-1,TRBJ2-3,NA,TGCAGTGCTATCCAGGATACGCAGTATTTT,CSAIQDTQYF
NA,TRBV3-1,TRBJ2-6,NA,TGTGCCAGCAGCCAAGATTGGGGTACCGGGGCCAACGTCCTGACTTTC,CASSQDWGTGANVLTF
NA,TRBV20-1,TRBJ1-5,NA,TGCAGTGCTAAACAGGGCCGGGATCAGCCCCAGCATTTT,CSAKQGRDQPQHF
NA,TRBV6-4,TRBJ2-2,NA,TGTGCCAGCAGTGAAAGGGCCGCGAACACCGGGGAGCTGTTTTTT,CASSERAANTGELFF
NA,TRBV7-2,TRBJ2-7,NA,TGTGCCAGCAGCTGGCCCTCAGGGGAATTCTCCGACGAGCAGTACTTC,CASSWPSGEFSDEQYF
NA,TRBV27,TRBJ2-1,NA,TGTGCCAGCAGTTTACCCGGGAACTACAATGAGCAGTTCTTC,CASSLPGNYNEQFF
NA,TRBV29-1,TRBJ2-1,NA,TGCAGCGTTGAAGAACTGGGCAATGAGCAGTTCTTC,CSVEELGNEQFF
TRBD1,TRBV3-1,TRBJ2-1,once,TGTGCCAGCAGCCAAGACCCAGGGGGCGGGCTATACAATGAGCAGTTCTTC,CASSQDPGGGLYNEQFF
NA,TRBV2,TRBJ2-7,once,TGTGCCAGCAGTGAGAGCGTGAGCTACGAGCAGTACTTC,CASSESVSYEQYF
TRBD2,TRBV6-5,TRBJ2-3,NA,TGTGCCAGCAGTTACGCGACTAGCGGGCTTAGCACAGATACGCAGTATTTT,CASSYATSGLSTDTQYF
TRBD2,TRBV11-2,TRBJ2-1,NA,TGTGCCAGCAGCAGAAATAGCGGGGGGAACATTAATGAGCAGTTCTTC,CASSRNSGGNINEQFF
NA,TRBV7-9,TRBJ2-7,NA,TGTGCCAGCAGTCCCCCGCTGAGGAGCTCCTACGAGCAGTACTTC,CASSPPLRSSYEQYF
TRBD1,TRBV3-1,TRBJ1-1,NA,TGTGCCAGCAGCTTGGGACAGGAGACGAACACTGAAGCTTTCTTT,CASSLGQETNTEAFF
NA,TRBV7-8,TRBJ1-6,NA,TGTGCCAGCAGCTTAGGACCACTCGTCCCCCTCCACTTT,CASSLGPLVPLHF
NA,TRBV29-1,TRBJ1-2,NA,TGCAGCGTTGACGCGGTGGGGTTATATTCCTATGGCTACACCTTC,CSVDAVGLYSYGYTF
TRBD2,TRBV20-1,TRBJ2-1,NA,TGCAGTGCTGAAGTAAGCGGGGCCCTCTATGAGCAGTTCTTC,CSAEVSGALYEQFF
TRBD1,TRBV13,TRBJ2-7,NA,TGTGCCAGCAGCTCCCGGGACAGGCAGCCCTACGAGCAGTACTTC,CASSSRDRQPYEQYF
TRBD1,TRBV29-1,TRBJ1-2,few,TGCAGCGTTCCCGACAGGGGCTATGGCTACACCTTC,CSVPDRGYGYTF
TRBD2,TRBV5-1,TRBJ2-1,NA,TGCGCCCCCCAGAGCGGGAGGTGCGGGCAGCAGTTCTTC,CAPQSGRCGQQFF
NA,TRBV25-1,TRBJ2-5,NA,TGTGCCAGCAGTGTCCCAGGGAGCCAAGAGACCCAGTACTTC,CASSVPGSQETQYF
NA,TRBV27,TRBJ2-6,NA,TGTGCCAGCAGTTTAGCGGGGCACGGGGCCAACGTCCTGACTTTC,CASSLAGHGANVLTF
TRBD1,TRBV6-1,TRBJ2-6,NA,TGTGCCTCTACCGGGACAGGGGGCTCTGGGGCCAACGTCCTGACTTTC,CASTGTGGSGANVLTF
NA,TRBV5-6,TRBJ2-7,once,TGTGCCAGCAGCACGAGGTCTGCTGAGCAGTACTTC,CASSTRSAEQYF
TRBD2,TRBV7-2,TRBJ2-5,NA,TGTGCCAGCAGCTTAGTTGGACTAGCTCAAGAGACCCAGTACTTC,CASSLVGLAQETQYF
NA,TRBV18,TRBJ2-5,NA,TGTGCCAGCTCACTAAAGGCAGAGACCCAGTACTTC,CASSLKAETQYF
TRBD1,TRBV29-1,TRBJ2-7,NA,TGCAGCGCTGGGACAGGATCCTTCTACGAGCAGTACTTC,CSAGTGSFYEQYF
TRBD2,TRBV12-3/TRBV12-4,TRBJ2-1,NA,TGTGCCAGCAGTACCCCACTAGCGGGGGGATCTATCGATGAGCAGTTCTTC,CASSTPLAGGSIDEQFF
TRBD2,TRBV6-2/TRBV6-3,TRBJ2-7,NA,TGTGCCAGCAGCAGCGGGAGAATCTACGAGCAGTACTTC,CASSSGRIYEQYF
NA,TRBV2,TRBJ2-5,NA,TGTGCCAGCAGTGCTGGGGCGGCTAACCAAGAGACCCAGTACTTC,CASSAGAANQETQYF
NA,TRBV12-3/TRBV12-4,TRBJ1-1,NA,TGTGCCAGCAGGACTACATGGGGAACTGAAGCTTTCTTT,CASRTTWGTEAFF
NA,TRBV18,TRBJ2-5,NA,TGTGCCAGCTCACTCCACAAAGGAGAGACCCAGTACTTC,CASSLHKGETQYF